This T cell receptor (beta chain) was recovered during a study of cytomegalovirus exposure and HLA in healthy donors. Whole-study results and caveats: Accurate predictions that matched the HLA-A and HLA-B alleles of most subjects were reportedly made from TCR beta sequences. Excluded: some indistinguishable V segments such as TRBV6-2 and TRBV6-3. Earlier results showed most TCR beta V segments being productive about 87% or about 30% of the time.

Germline V gene sequence: CDR1 MNHEY, CDR2 SVGAGI. V was cut by 2 bases and J by 7 bases, with 11 bases left in between. The CDR3 extends over 13 amino acids. In regard to this clone: Its specificity is not known.

PCR involved 60 Vbeta and 13 Jbeta primers. Measured with immunoSEQ multiplex PCR; TCRdb has only the in-frame clones, and not every one. The table has about 140,000 clones, about 78% seen once. The receptor comes from a middle-aged man in good health and CMV-seropositive. The gene calls are TRBV6-5 and TRBJ1-1; D unclear. The sample consisted of PBMCs. In DNA form, the CDR3 reads TGTGCCAGCAGTTACGAAGGTGGGAGTGAAGCTTTCTTT. This codes for CASSYEGGSEAFF.